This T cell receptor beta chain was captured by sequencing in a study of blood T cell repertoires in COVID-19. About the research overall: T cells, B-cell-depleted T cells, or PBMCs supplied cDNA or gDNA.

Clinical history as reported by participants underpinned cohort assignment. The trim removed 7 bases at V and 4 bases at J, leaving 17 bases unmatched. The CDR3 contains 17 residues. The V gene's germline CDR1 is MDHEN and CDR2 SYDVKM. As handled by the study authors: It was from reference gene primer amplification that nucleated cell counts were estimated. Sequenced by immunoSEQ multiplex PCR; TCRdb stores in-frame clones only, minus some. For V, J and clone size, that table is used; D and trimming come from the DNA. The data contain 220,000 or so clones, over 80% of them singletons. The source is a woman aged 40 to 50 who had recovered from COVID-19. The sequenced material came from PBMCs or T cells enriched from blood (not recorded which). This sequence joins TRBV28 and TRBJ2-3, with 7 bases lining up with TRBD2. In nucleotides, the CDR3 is TGTGCCAGCATTCCTGGCTTGGGAAGGGAGGGCCCAGATACGCAGTATTTT. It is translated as CASIPGLGREGPDTQYF.